This paragraph covers one T cell receptor (beta chain) sequence. The antigen is not known. The same CDR3 also results from other DNA sequences found in this sample. Assay: immunoSEQ multiplex PCR; the TCRdb copy retains only in-frame clones and omits some. The repertoire holds around 2.1 million clones, approximately 94% seen once, with about 0.13% in the top ten. The data were taken from a study of shared clonotypes between healthy human individuals. Notes on the study in general: Generation of non-shared clonotypes was less probable than generation of clonotypes shared by all four donors.

This clonotype originated in a man aged 18-30 years in good health. The material sequenced was naive CD4+ T cells sorted from blood. Subset of the sample: CD45RA+ positively selected.

The CDR3 reads CASSSSGSYTGELFF. For the CDR3, the DNA is TGTGCCAGCAGTTCTAGCGGGAGCTACACCGGGGAGCTGTTTTTT. The rearrangement joins TRBV2 to TRBJ2-2; 10 bases agree with TRBD2. CDR1 and CDR2 (germline): SNHLY, FYNNEI. This CDR3 comprises 15 residues. Germline trimming cut 5 bases from V and 3 bases from J; bases unmatched to any gene: 3.